These 27 T cell receptor beta chains share one sample of origin, sequenced in a study of T cells after yellow fever vaccination. TCRdb re-called the 5' RACE reads with MiXCR, one entry per CDR3 protein. In the table there are 250,000 to 400,000 distinct CDR3 sequences, approximately 4.3% of which are singletons. The input for sequencing was PBMCs, taken 15 days after the yellow fever booster vaccination. All receptors come from a man younger than 30 who received the YFV17D yellow fever vaccine.

This chain connects TRBV14 to TRBJ2-3; 13 positions match TRBD2. CDR1 is SGHDN and CDR2 is FVKESK in the germline V gene. The CDR3 has 21 amino acids. Trimming at V came to 3 bases and at J to 0 bases, leaving 15 bases not matched to a gene. The chain's CDR3 is CASSHERGLAGRNASTDTQYF. The CDR3 DNA reads as TGTGCCAGCAGCCACGAAAGGGGACTAGCGGGGCGGAACGCTAGCACAGATACGCAGTATTTT. Filled out from reference TRBV14 and TRBJ2-3, the complete variable domain reads EAGVTQFPSHSVIEKGQTVTLRCDPISGHDNLYWYRRVMGKEIKFLLHFVKESKQDESGMPNNRFLAERTGGTYSTLKVQPAELEDSGVYFCASSHERGLAGRNASTDTQYFGPGTRLTVL.

There are many counts of this clonotype. V is TRBV5-1 and J is TRBJ2-1, with TRBD1 as a possible D gene (6 bases). The CDR3 has 15 amino acids. Trimming pared 1 base from V and 0 bases from J, leaving 8 bases between. CDR1 and CDR2 (germline): SGHRS, YFSETQ. CDR3 region: CASSLLGGSYNEQFF. CDR3 nucleotide sequence: TGCGCCAGCAGCTTGTTAGGGGGCTCCTACAATGAGCAGTTCTTC.

At least ten counts were recorded for this clonotype. The V and J genes are TRBV29-1 and TRBJ1-1, with no clear D. V was clipped by 4 bases and J by 2 bases, with 2 bases between them. This CDR3 comprises 10 residues. Germline CDR1 and CDR2: SQVTM and ANQGSEA. The CDR3 DNA reads as TGCAGCGTTGGAAACACTGAAGCTTTCTTT. This sequence encodes CSVGNTEAFF.

There are many counts of this clonotype. This chain uses TRBV20-1 with TRBJ2-7; TRBD1 might be the D (6 bases). The CDR3 is 15 amino acids. The V end was cut by 6 bases, the J end by 4 bases, with 22 bases between. CDR1 is DFQATT and CDR2 is SNEGSKA in the germline V gene (reference sequence). The CDR3 DNA reads TGCAGTGCACTCCTCCCGGGCAGGACAGATTACGAGCAGTACTTC. Translated, it gives CSALLPGRTDYEQYF.

This clonotype was picked up many times. The V gene is TRBV25-1, the J gene TRBJ2-7; D remains unclear. This CDR3 has 16 residues. Germline CDR1 reads MGHDK; CDR2 reads SYGVNS. The V gene lost 1 base and the J gene lost 4 bases, with 17 bases spanning the gap. CDR3 loop: CASSEWIAVRSYEQYV. In DNA form, the CDR3 reads TGTGCCAGCAGTGAATGGATAGCCGTAAGGTCGTACGAGCAGTACGTC.

A few counts support this clonotype. The chain has TRBV7-2 and TRBJ1-1, with a tentative D call TRBD1 (5 bases). This CDR3 region has 14 residues. V gave up 5 bases and J gave up 1 base, with 11 bases separating them. CDR1 and CDR2 from the germline V gene are SGHTA and FQGNSA. The CDR3 spells CASSAGPPNTEAFF. CDR3 in DNA: TGTGCCAGCAGCGCGGGACCCCCGAACACTGAAGCTTTCTTT.

The chain employs TRBV12-3 or TRBV12-4 and TRBJ1-5, with D uncertain. Trimming cost V 8 bases and J 5 bases, with 10 bases left between them. The CDR3 runs to 12 residues. The CDR3: CASRWYDQPQHF. In nucleotides, the CDR3 is TGTGCCAGCCGTTGGTACGATCAGCCCCAGCATTTT.

This clonotype was seen only a few times. CDR3 region: CASSVLGGGTDTQYF. The CDR3 bases are TGTGCCAGCAGCGTCCTGGGCGGGGGCACAGATACGCAGTATTTT. The rearrangement uses TRBV9 and TRBJ2-3; possibly TRBD2 for D (6 bases). This CDR3 region has 15 residues. V lost 2 bases to trimming and J lost 1 base, with 11 bases between them. In germline, CDR1 is SGDLS, CDR2 YYNGEE.

This clonotype was counted a few times. The genes are TRBV10-3 and TRBJ1-1; a weak D match, TRBD1 (5 bases). Germline V gives CDR1 ENHRY, CDR2 SYGVKD. The CDR3 spans 14 residues. Trimming stripped 4 bases from V and 0 bases from J, with 9 bases between. The CDR3 region is CAISAGYLNTEAFF. The CDR3 region has the DNA TGTGCCATCAGTGCAGGGTACCTGAACACTGAAGCTTTCTTT.

This clonotype appeared many times. The V and J genes are TRBV15 and TRBJ2-1; D tentatively fits TRBD1 or TRBD2 (6 bases each). Germline CDR1 reads LNHNV; CDR2 reads YYDKDF (reference sequence). This CDR3 spans 16 amino acids. Trimming pared 1 base from V and 3 bases from J, leaving 13 bases between. CDR3 in amino acids: CATSRGTGAIYNEQFF. As DNA, the CDR3 is TGTGCCACCAGCAGAGGTACGGGGGCCATCTACAATGAGCAGTTCTTC.

This clonotype was picked up a small number of times. V gene TRBV12-3 or TRBV12-4 combines with J gene TRBJ2-1; D is ambiguous. The CDR3 contains 11 residues. V dropped 6 bases and J dropped 6 bases, with 6 bases sitting between them. The CDR3 nucleotides read TGTGCCAGCAGCCCCTTCAATGAGCAGTTCTTC. It codes for CASSPFNEQFF.

This clonotype was recorded many times. The rearrangement joins TRBV4-3 to TRBJ2-2; no clear D. V dropped 2 bases and J dropped 1 base, with 11 bases sitting between them. The CDR3 has 16 residues. Germline V gene lookup returns CDR1 LGHNA and CDR2 YSLEER. CDR3 in amino acids: CASSQFEQKNTGELFF. In nucleotides, the CDR3 is TGCGCCAGCAGCCAATTCGAACAGAAGAACACCGGGGAGCTGTTTTTT.

This clonotype has ten or more counts. The chain has TRBV7-2 and TRBJ2-3, with D possibly matching TRBD2 (5 bases). CDR3 size: 15 residues. Trimming cost V 0 bases and J 5 bases, with 12 bases left between them. Germline V gene data show CDR1 as SGHTA and CDR2 as FQGNSA. The CDR3 is CASSLASGRGDTQYF. CDR3 sequence (DNA): TGTGCCAGCAGCTTAGCGTCGGGGAGAGGAGATACGCAGTATTTT. Full variable domain (remainder filled in from reference TRBV7-2 and TRBJ2-3): GAGVSQSPSNKVTEKGKDVELRCDPISGHTALYWYRQSLGQGLEFLIYFQGNSAPDKSGLPSDRFSAERTGGSVSTLTIQRTQQEDSAVYLCASSLASGRGDTQYFGPGTRLTVL.

This chain joins TRBV12-3 or TRBV12-4 and TRBJ2-6, with D possibly matching TRBD1 (6 bases). The length of the CDR3 is 15 residues. V dropped 5 bases and J dropped 0 bases, with 8 bases sitting between them. This CDR3 is CASSTGNSGANVLTF. In DNA form, the CDR3 reads TGTGCCAGCAGTACAGGGAACTCTGGGGCCAACGTCCTGACTTTC.

This clonotype was observed a few times. This rearrangement joins TRBV7-2 to TRBJ2-7; D remains unclear. Germline assignment: CDR1 SGHTA and CDR2 FQGNSA. The CDR3 spans 13 residues. The V end was cut by 3 bases, the J end by 3 bases, with 9 bases between. The CDR3 coding sequence is TGTGCCAGCAGCTTCGATGGCTACTACGAGCAGTACTTC. Translation: CASSFDGYYEQYF.

This clonotype was seen repeatedly, ten times or more. The chain carries TRBV7-2 and TRBJ2-1, with D maybe TRBD2 (5 bases). CDR1 is SGHTA and CDR2 is FQGNSA in the germline V gene. The CDR3 loop spans 13 amino acids. Trimming cost V 2 bases and J 7 bases, with 9 bases left between them. The CDR3 nucleotides read TGTGCCAGCAGCTTAAGCGGCAAGAATGAGCAGTTCTTC. Protein sequence: CASSLSGKNEQFF.

The chain couples TRBV10-3 to TRBJ2-3; TRBD1 aligns across 8 bases. The CDR3 has 15 amino acids. The V gene's germline CDR1 is ENHRY and CDR2 SYGVKD. The V segment lost 11 bases and the J segment 2 bases; nucleotides outside the gene matches: 12. The CDR3 spells CASGPTGEATDTQYF. CDR3 nucleotides: TGTGCCTCCGGACCGACAGGGGAGGCCACAGATACGCAGTATTTT.

This clonotype has a count of ten or more. J is TRBJ2-7 and V is TRBV7-8; perhaps D is TRBD1 or TRBD2 (5 bases each). CDR3 size: 15 residues. V dropped 5 bases and J dropped 1 base, with 15 bases sitting between them. Germline V CDR1 and CDR2: SGHVS, FQNEAQ. Written as DNA, the CDR3 is TGTGCCAGCAGCCCCCGTCCAGGGAGATCCTACGAGCAGTACTTC. The encoded protein is CASSPRPGRSYEQYF.

This clonotype was observed a handful of times. This rearrangement joins TRBV4-1 to TRBJ1-1; 10 bases are shared with TRBD1. CDR1 is MGHRA and CDR2 is YSYEKL in the germline V gene. The CDR3 has 14 residues. V lost 6 bases and J lost 4; bases outside the gene matches: 5. The CDR3 DNA reads as TGCGCCAGCAGACCAGACAGGGGGCTCACTGAAGCTTTCTTT. Its translation: CASRPDRGLTEAFF.

The chain employs TRBV18 and TRBJ2-1; D remains unclear. Germline CDR1 KGHSH, CDR2 LQKENI. V lost 3 bases and J lost 1, with 19 bases in between. The CDR3 contains 18 residues. CDR3: CASSPFEKGVPSYNEQFF. The CDR3 bases are TGTGCCAGCTCACCGTTTGAGAAGGGCGTCCCATCCTACAATGAGCAGTTCTTC.

The V call is TRBV7-2, the J call TRBJ2-3; either TRBD1 or TRBD2 may fit D (6 bases each). The length of the CDR3 is 16 residues. Per germline, CDR1 SGHTA and CDR2 FQGNSA. Trimming cost V 4 bases and J 2 bases, with 16 bases left between them. The CDR3 region is CASSSGEAYYTDTQYF. The CDR3, as DNA: TGTGCCAGCAGCTCAGGGGAGGCATATTACACAGATACGCAGTATTTT.

The V and J genes are TRBV6-5 and TRBJ1-3, with 8 bases aligning to TRBD1. Germline V gene sequence: CDR1 MNHEY, CDR2 SVGAGI. The CDR3 covers 16 residues. V was pared by 8 bases and J by 0 bases, with 9 bases of the junction left unmatched. CDR3 sequence reads: CASGNRGAVSGNTIYF. The DNA of the CDR3 is TGTGCCAGCGGGAACAGGGGGGCCGTCTCTGGAAACACCATATATTTT.

The CDR3 DNA sequence: TGTGCCACCAGCAGAGATATGGTCGGCTCGGGTGGAAACACCATATATTTT. Translating it yields CATSRDMVGSGGNTIYF. V is TRBV15 and J is TRBJ1-3; D gene ambiguous. Germline CDR1 LNHNV, CDR2 YYDKDF (reference sequence). The CDR3 extends over 17 amino acids. The V end lost 0 bases, the J end lost 3 bases, and 15 bases lay between the germline ends.

This clonotype has just a few counts. The chain employs TRBV6-5 and TRBJ2-5; no reliable D call. With 4 bases removed from V and 7 bases from J, the gap between germline ends came to 13 bases. This CDR3 spans 13 amino acids. Germline V CDR1 and CDR2: MNHEY, SVGAGI. CDR3 sequence (DNA): TGTGCCAGCAGTTCGTACATTGTCCGGACCCAGTACTTC. It is translated as CASSSYIVRTQYF.

This clonotype has a count of ten or more. This rearrangement joins TRBV29-1 to TRBJ2-5; a possible D gene is TRBD2 (5 bases). CDR3 length: 14 residues. Germline CDR1 SQVTM, CDR2 ANQGSEA. V gave up 1 base and J gave up 5 bases, with 14 bases separating them. The chain's CDR3 is CSVEGERWRETQYF. The CDR3 nucleotides read TGCAGCGTTGAAGGCGAGCGGTGGCGTGAGACCCAGTACTTC.

Concerning this clonotype: A read error is possible here, since a much larger clone lies one base away. The chain joins TRBV5-4 to TRBJ2-1; D is perhaps TRBD1 (6 bases). Between the trimmed V and J ends, which lost 3 bases and 0 bases, there was a span of 13 bases. This CDR3 comprises 16 residues. Germline CDR1 reads SGHNT; CDR2 reads YYREEE (reference sequence). The CDR3 DNA follows: TGTGCCAGCAGCTGGGGTAGAGGGGGCTCCTACAATGAGCAGTTCTTC. Amino acids: CASSWGRGGSYNEQFF.

A few counts support this clonotype. V is TRBV10-3 and J is TRBJ1-5, with a tentative D call TRBD1 (5 bases). Germline loops: CDR1 ENHRY, CDR2 SYGVKD. The germline V and J ends were trimmed by 0 bases and 1 base, with 13 bases remaining between them. The CDR3 is 17 amino acids. The CDR3 here is CAISESNSGPSNQPQHF. Here the CDR3 DNA reads TGTGCCATCAGTGAGTCGAATTCGGGGCCCAGCAATCAGCCCCAGCATTTT.